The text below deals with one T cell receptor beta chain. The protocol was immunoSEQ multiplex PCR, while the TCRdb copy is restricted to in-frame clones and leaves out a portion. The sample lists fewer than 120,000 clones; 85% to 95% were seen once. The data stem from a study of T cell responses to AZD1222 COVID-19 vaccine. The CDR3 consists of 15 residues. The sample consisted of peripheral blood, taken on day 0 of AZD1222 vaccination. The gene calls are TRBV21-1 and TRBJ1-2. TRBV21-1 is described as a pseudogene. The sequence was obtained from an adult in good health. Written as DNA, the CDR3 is TGTGCCAGCAGCAAAAACCCTGGATGTGGGTATGGCTACACCTTC. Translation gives CASSKNPGCGYGYTF.